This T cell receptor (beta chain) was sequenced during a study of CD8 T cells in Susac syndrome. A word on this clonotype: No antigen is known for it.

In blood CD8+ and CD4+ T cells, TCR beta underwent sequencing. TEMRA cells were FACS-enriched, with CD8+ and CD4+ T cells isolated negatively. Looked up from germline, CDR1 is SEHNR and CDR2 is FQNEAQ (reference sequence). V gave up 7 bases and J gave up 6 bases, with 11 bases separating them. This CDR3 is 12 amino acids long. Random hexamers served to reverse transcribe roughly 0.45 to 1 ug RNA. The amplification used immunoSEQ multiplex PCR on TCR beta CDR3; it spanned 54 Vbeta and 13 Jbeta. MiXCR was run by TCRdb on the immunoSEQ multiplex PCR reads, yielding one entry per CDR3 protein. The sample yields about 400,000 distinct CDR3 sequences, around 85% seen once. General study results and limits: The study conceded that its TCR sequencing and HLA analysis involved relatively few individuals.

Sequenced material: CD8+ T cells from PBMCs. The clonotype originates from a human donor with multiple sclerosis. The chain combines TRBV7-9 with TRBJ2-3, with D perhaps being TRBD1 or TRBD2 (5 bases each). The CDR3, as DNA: TGTGCCAGCACCCGGGGCCTTGATACGCAGTATTTT. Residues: CASTRGLDTQYF.